This section outlines one TCR beta chain sequence together with its context. Between the trimmed V and J ends, which lost 0 bases and 8 bases, there was a span of 11 bases. In germline, CDR1 is SGHRS, CDR2 YFSETQ. There are 13 residues in the CDR3. RNA totalling roughly 0.45 to 1 ug underwent reverse transcription with random hexamers. With immunoSEQ multiplex PCR, TCR beta CDR3 was amplified across 54 Vbeta and 13 Jbeta. MiXCR, applied by TCRdb to the immunoSEQ multiplex PCR reads, yields one record per CDR3 protein. The table has roughly 120,000 distinct CDR3 sequences, 90% to 95% seen once; the top ten hold just under 0.095%. The sample belongs to a study of CD8 T cells in Susac syndrome. In blood CD8+ and CD4+ T cells, TCR beta underwent sequencing. Negative isolation yielded the CD8+ and CD4+ T cells, while FACS enriched the TEMRA cells.

Material: CD4+ T cells from PBMCs. The receptor's source is a human donor with multiple sclerosis. The genes are TRBV5-1 and TRBJ1-2; D gene unclear. The CDR3 protein is CASSLGRVEGYTF. In nucleotides, the CDR3 is TGCGCCAGCAGCTTGGGCCGAGTCGAGGGCTACACCTTC. Filled out from reference TRBV5-1 and TRBJ1-2, the complete variable domain reads KAGVTQTPRYLIKTRGQQVTLSCSPISGHRSVSWYQQTPGQGLQFLFEYFSETQRNKGNFPGRFSGRQFSNSRSEMNVSTLELGDSALYLCASSLGRVEGYTFGSGTRLTVV.